The source of this TCR beta chain is a study of memory CD4+ T cells and cytomegalovirus serostatus. The sort gate was single viable CD3+CD4+CD8-CD45RO+ cells for memory CD4+ T cells. For this clone: Its ends do not fully match the called genes, so a read error is possible.

Here immunoSEQ multiplex PCR was the method, and the copy in TCRdb shows in-frame clones only, minus some. The sample holds roughly 49,000 clones, 82% seen once. The CDR3 covers 15 residues. Germline CDR1 and CDR2: MNHEY and SMNVEV (reference sequence). The material sequenced was memory CD4+ T cells from blood. V is TRBV27 and J is TRBJ2-3; either TRBD1 or TRBD2 may fit D (6 bases each). The TCR originated in an adult in good health and CMV-seronegative. DNA for the CDR3: TGTGCCAGCAGCCGTTACGGGGGCGGCACATATACGCAGTATTTT. Its translation is CASSRYGGGTYTQYF.